The following is a T cell receptor beta chain sequence with its context. The target antigen is unknown. 60 Vbeta and 13 Jbeta primers were used in PCR. Assay used: immunoSEQ multiplex PCR; TCRdb lists only in-frame clones, some missing. The sample data list 95,000 to 150,000 clones. The source of the sample is a study of cytomegalovirus exposure and HLA in healthy donors. On the study more broadly: The Caucasian-associated ancestry cluster contained 81% of the approximately 410 genotyped donors. Study-wide results and limits: Later on, an analysis tied 18,000 or so TCR beta sequences to HLA alleles at 0.05 false discovery rate. The authors later linked a missense DCLRE1C variant to TCR beta V- and J-gene trimming. Specificity for CMV antigens was confirmed in vitro for a few of the CMV-associated chains.

V lost 0 bases to trimming and J lost 9 bases, with 13 bases between them. This CDR3 contains 15 residues. Germline V CDR1 and CDR2: SGHRS, YFSETQ. This TCR was sampled from a man between 18 and 29 years old in good health and CMV-seronegative. The chain combines TRBV5-1 with TRBJ1-6, with no clear D. Sequenced material: PBMCs. This CDR3 reads CASSLAGVPGSPLHF. The DNA of the CDR3 is TGCGCCAGCAGCTTGGCCGGCGTCCCAGGTTCACCCCTCCACTTT. Complete variable domain (other parts from reference TRBV5-1 and TRBJ1-6): KAGVTQTPRYLIKTRGQQVTLSCSPISGHRSVSWYQQTPGQGLQFLFEYFSETQRNKGNFPGRFSGRQFSNSRSEMNVSTLELGDSALYLCASSLAGVPGSPLHFGNGTRLTVT.